These 30 T cell receptor beta chains came from one sample sequenced in a study of metastatic and nonmetastatic thyroid tumors. Treatment of any kind had been given to no patient before thyroid surgery. With MiXCR, TCRdb reprocessed the PCR reads. This sample yields about 6,200 clones, of which roughly 29% are seen a single time; 15% to 20% belongs to the top ten. The sequencing sample was made of adjacent normal tissue. These receptors all come from a female donor with papillary thyroid cancer or a benign thyroid nodule (not recorded which). Some clones in this sample may be carry-over from other donors' samples.

This clone came up a few times. V gene TRBV27 combines with J gene TRBJ1-2, with a tentative D call TRBD1 (5 bases). The germline gives CDR1 MNHEY, CDR2 SMNVEV (reference sequence). CDR3 length: 15 amino acids. Trimming stripped 3 bases from V and 2 bases from J, with 13 bases between. CDR3 sequence: CASSLRQSLNYGYTF. CDR3 coding DNA: TGTGCCAGCAGTTTGCGACAGTCACTAAACTATGGCTACACCTTC.

The CDR3 region is CASSLRDYTDTQYF. In nucleotides, the CDR3 is TGTGCCAGCAGCTTACGGGACTACACAGATACGCAGTATTTT. The chain uses TRBV7-9 and TRBJ2-3; 7 bases align to TRBD2. The germline V gene has CDR1 SEHNR and CDR2 FQNEAQ (reference sequence). V lost 2 bases, J lost 2 bases, and 1 base stayed unmatched. This CDR3 contains 14 residues. Full variable domain (outside the CDR3, taken from reference TRBV7-9 and TRBJ2-3): DTGVSQNPRHKITKRGQNVTFRCDPISEHNRLYWYRQTLGQGPEFLTYFQNEAQLEKSRLLSDRFSAERPKGSFSTLEIQRTEQGDSAMYLCASSLRDYTDTQYFGPGTRLTVL.

J is TRBJ2-7 and V is TRBV20-1; 9 bases map to TRBD1. Germline lookup yields CDR1 DFQATT and CDR2 SNEGSKA (reference sequence). V gave up 5 bases and J gave up 2 bases; unmatched junction bases: 7. CDR3 length: 14 residues. CDR3 sequence (DNA): TGCAGTGCTTCGGGACAGGGAGAGACCTACGAGCAGTACTTC. It yields the protein CSASGQGETYEQYF.

This clone appeared a few times. The chain combines TRBV5-1 with TRBJ2-1; 9 bases fit TRBD2. CDR1 and CDR2 from the germline V gene are SGHRS and YFSETQ. J was trimmed by 6 bases and V by 5 bases; bases with no gene match: 3. There are 13 residues in the CDR3. The CDR3 DNA reads TGCGCCAGCAGTAGCGGGAGTTTCAATGAGCAGTTCTTC. This sequence encodes CASSSGSFNEQFF.

This chain joins TRBV5-1 and TRBJ1-1, with 7 bases lining up with TRBD1. The junction had 2 bases not matched to a gene; V was cut back by 5 bases and J by 1 base. The CDR3 contains 13 residues. Germline CDR1 reads SGHRS; CDR2 reads YFSETQ. CDR3 in DNA: TGCGCCAGCAGGGGACAGCCGAACACTGAAGCTTTCTTT. This gives the protein CASRGQPNTEAFF.

In this sample, this clone turned up many times. The chain uses TRBV20-1 and TRBJ2-7; no clear D. CDR3 length: 13 amino acids. Germline CDR1 reads DFQATT; CDR2 reads SNEGSKA (reference sequence). The germline V and J ends were trimmed by 6 bases and 3 bases, with 15 bases remaining between them. DNA of the CDR3: TGCAGTGCCCCGGCCGAGGACCTCTACGAGCAGTACTTC. Protein product: CSAPAEDLYEQYF.

J is TRBJ2-7 and V is TRBV2, with D possibly matching TRBD2 (6 bases). Trimming pared 4 bases from V and 3 bases from J, leaving 22 bases between. There are 17 residues in the CDR3. Germline V CDR1 and CDR2: SNHLY, FYNNEI. CDR3 loop: CASSVNFHRGGDYEQYF. The CDR3 bases are TGTGCCAGCAGTGTTAACTTTCACCGGGGAGGTGACTACGAGCAGTACTTC.

This clone was detected only a few times. This chain uses TRBV19 with TRBJ2-2; possible D gene TRBD1, 5 bases. Germline-derived CDR1 and CDR2 are LNHDA and SQIVND (reference sequence). V dropped 6 bases and J dropped 2 bases, with 13 bases sitting between them. The CDR3 spans 15 residues. The chain's CDR3 is CASRSLGQNTGELFF. CDR3 nucleotides: TGTGCCAGTAGGTCCCTCGGACAAAACACCGGGGAGCTGTTTTTT.

V gene TRBV12-3 or TRBV12-4 combines with J gene TRBJ2-7; perhaps TRBD2 as D (5 bases). Trimming cost V 6 bases and J 4 bases, with 22 bases left between them. CDR3 length: 16 amino acids. The CDR3 bases are TGTGCCAGCAGCGTGGGGTTAGCGAGGTTTGGGTACGAGCAGTACTTC. Its translation is CASSVGLARFGYEQYF.

As regards this clone: With a much larger clone just one base away, this may be a read error. This chain connects TRBV11-2 to TRBJ2-7; D is possibly TRBD1 or TRBD2 (6 bases each). The CDR3 sequence is 15 residues long. The germline CDR1 and CDR2 sequences are SGHAT and FQNNGV. The CDR3 region is CAISPGDSSSYEQYF. The CDR3 DNA reads as TGTGCCATCAGCCCAGGGGACTCAAGCTCCTACGAGCAGTACTTC.

This clone was observed a few times. The rearrangement joins TRBV6-1 to TRBJ2-1; TRBD2 aligns across 13 bases. V shed 4 bases, J shed 6 bases, and the junction held 3 bases outside the gene matches. Germline V CDR1 and CDR2: MNHNS, SASEGT. The CDR3 covers 15 residues. The CDR3 nucleotides read TGTGCCAGCAGTGGGACTAGCGGGAGCTCCAATGAGCAGTTCTTC. Translating gives CASSGTSGSSNEQFF.

This clone appeared once. The chain carries TRBV5-1 and TRBJ1-2; the D gene is possibly TRBD1 (6 bases). Germline lookup yields CDR1 SGHRS and CDR2 YFSETQ. V was pared by 4 bases and J by 2 bases, with 9 bases between. The CDR3 totals 13 residues. This CDR3 reads CASSVDRNYGYTF. CDR3 in DNA: TGCGCCAGCAGCGTGGACAGAAACTATGGCTACACCTTC.

This clone turned up a few times. CDR3 DNA sequence: TGTGCCTGGAGTGTATTCGGGGGCGCTTATTACGCGAACACCGGGGAGCTGTTTTTT. Translated, it gives CAWSVFGGAYYANTGELFF. The chain has TRBV30 and TRBJ2-2; possibly TRBD1 or TRBD2 for D (6 bases each). The CDR3 sequence is 19 residues long. The germline V gene encodes CDR1 GTSNPN and CDR2 SVGIG (reference sequence). V lost 0 bases and J 0 bases, leaving 20 bases between the germline ends.

The V call is TRBV2, the J call TRBJ2-5; D not resolved. With 4 bases removed from V and 3 bases from J, the gap between germline ends came to 12 bases. This CDR3 region has 14 residues. Germline CDR1 and CDR2: SNHLY and FYNNEI. For the CDR3, the DNA is TGTGCCAGCAGTGTTCTCGGCAACAAAGAGACCCAGTACTTC. This translates into CASSVLGNKETQYF.

This clone was observed a handful of times. The chain joins TRBV19 to TRBJ2-7, with D hard to call. The CDR3 spans 15 residues. V was pared by 3 bases and J by 4 bases, with 16 bases between. Germline values: CDR1 LNHDA, CDR2 SQIVND (reference sequence). CDR3: CASSIGRLGVYEQYF. CDR3 coding DNA: TGTGCCAGTAGTATTGGAAGGCTAGGTGTTTACGAGCAGTACTTC.

This sequence joins TRBV30 and TRBJ2-7; D is unresolved. Germline assignment: CDR1 GTSNPN and CDR2 SVGIG (reference sequence). The CDR3 has 12 residues. Deletions cut 2 bases from V and 3 bases from J, with 8 bases between. The CDR3 region has the DNA TGTGCCTGGAGTTTCGGAGACTACGAGCAGTACTTC. This codes for CAWSFGDYEQYF.

This clone was recorded a few times. CDR3 in amino acids: CATTNRKDTEAFF. The CDR3 nucleotides are TGTGCCACCACGAACCGTAAGGACACTGAAGCTTTCTTT. The chain uses TRBV6-1 and TRBJ1-1, with D hard to call. The germline CDR1 and CDR2 sequences are MNHNS and SASEGT. Trimming cost V 10 bases and J 3 bases, with 15 bases left between them. The CDR3 loop spans 13 amino acids.

The genes are TRBV28 and TRBJ1-1; D unresolved. Germline loops: CDR1 MDHEN, CDR2 SYDVKM. This CDR3 contains 15 residues. The ends were cut back, 5 bases at V and 8 bases at J, with 21 bases in the middle. The CDR3: CASSHQREYVSEAFF. The CDR3 DNA reads as TGTGCCAGCAGTCATCAAAGGGAGTACGTTTCGGAAGCTTTCTTT.

Only a few counts were recorded for this clone. In nucleotides, the CDR3 is TGTGCCAGCAGTGCAACAAATGGCTACGAGCAGTACTTC. It specifies CASSATNGYEQYF. The V call is TRBV6-1, the J call TRBJ2-7; D is unclear. Trimming removed 4 bases from V and 3 bases from J, with 10 bases in between. Germline V gives CDR1 MNHNS, CDR2 SASEGT. This CDR3 is 13 amino acids long.

Relative to its sample, this clone is large. The chain recombines TRBV4-1 with TRBJ2-7; no clear D. V gave up 2 bases and J gave up 1 base, with 9 bases separating them. The V gene's germline CDR1 is MGHRA and CDR2 YSYEKL. This CDR3 is 14 amino acids long. CDR3 sequence (DNA): TGCGCCAGCAGCCAATTTGAATCGTCCTACGAGCAGTACTTC. It yields the protein CASSQFESSYEQYF.

The chain has TRBV20-1 and TRBJ2-7, with 9 positions matching TRBD2. Trimming took 4 bases from V and 0 from J; bases not matched to a gene: 7. CDR3 length: 15 amino acids. Germline V gene sequence: CDR1 DFQATT, CDR2 SNEGSKA (reference sequence). The chain's CDR3 is CSANGLAGPSYEQYF. Here the CDR3 DNA reads TGCAGTGCTAACGGCCTAGCGGGACCCTCCTACGAGCAGTACTTC.

On this clone: Germline and junction disagree at one end, which may indicate a read error. The chain joins TRBV27 to TRBJ2-7, with 10 bases matching TRBD2. The CDR3 sequence is 14 residues long. Germline V gene data show CDR1 as MNHEY and CDR2 as SMNVEV (reference sequence). The CDR3 DNA reads TGTGCAAGCATTGCACTAGCGGGACATTGCGAGCAGTACTTC. Its protein product is CASIALAGHCEQYF.

The chain carries TRBV15 and TRBJ2-7, with 7 bases lining up with TRBD1. Trimming cost V 8 bases and J 4 bases; bases outside gene matches: 8. The CDR3 runs 13 residues. CDR1 and CDR2 from the germline V gene are LNHNV and YYDKDF (reference sequence). The CDR3 loop reads CATSPGTAYEQYF. The CDR3 DNA is TGTGCCACCTCCCCCGGGACAGCTTACGAGCAGTACTTC. The full variable domain, its missing parts supplied by reference TRBV15 and TRBJ2-7, is DAMVIQNPRYQVTQFGKPVTLSCSQTLNHNVMYWYQQKSSQAPKLLFHYYDKDFNNEADTPDNFQSRRPNTSFCFLDIRSPGLGDTAMYLCATSPGTAYEQYFGPGTRLTVT.

As concerns this clone: Lacking the conserved final phenylalanine or tryptophan, this CDR3 likely reflects a read error. This chain connects TRBV2 to TRBJ2-7, with unresolved D. This CDR3 has 13 amino acids. Trimming shortened V by 7 bases and J by 5 bases, and 15 bases separated the two germline ends. Germline V gene lookup returns CDR1 SNHLY and CDR2 FYNNEI. CDR3 region: CASKTQRVHEQYL. In DNA, the CDR3 is TGTGCCAGCAAGACCCAACGTGTTCACGAGCAGTACCTC.

The chain has TRBV30 and TRBJ2-7; D is unresolved. The CDR3 is made up of 15 amino acids. V lost 3 bases and J 2 bases, leaving 17 bases between the germline ends. In germline, CDR1 is GTSNPN, CDR2 SVGIG (reference sequence). The CDR3 here is CAWRESWTAPYEQYF. As DNA, the CDR3 is TGTGCCTGGAGGGAATCTTGGACGGCCCCCTACGAGCAGTACTTC.

This chain links TRBV7-3 with TRBJ2-2, with D possibly matching TRBD2 (6 bases). The CDR3 is 16 residues long. The germline CDR1 and CDR2 sequences are SGHTA and FQGTGA. The V gene lost 5 bases and the J gene lost 1 base, with 14 bases spanning the gap. The CDR3 reads CASSRTSGENTGELFF. The CDR3, as DNA: TGTGCCAGCAGCCGTACGTCGGGGGAGAACACCGGGGAGCTGTTTTTT.

This clone was observed a few times. Here the CDR3 reads CASSQGQFNEIMFF. The CDR3 DNA reads TGTGCCAGTAGTCAGGGACAGTTTAATGAAATAATGTTTTTT. The chain links TRBV19 to TRBJ1-4, with 7 bases aligning to TRBD1. The CDR3 spans 14 residues. Germline CDR1 LNHDA, CDR2 SQIVND (reference sequence). The ends lost 5 bases at V and 15 bases at J; junction bases unmatched: 15.

The chain has TRBV11-2 and TRBJ1-2; D remains unclear. CDR1 is SGHAT, CDR2 FQNNGV, per germline. This CDR3 has 13 residues. The ends were cut back, 1 base at V and 2 bases at J, with 5 bases in the middle. The CDR3 loop reads CASSLGPNYGYTF. DNA of the CDR3: TGTGCCAGCAGCTTAGGACCCAACTATGGCTACACCTTC.

This clone is judged large (0.1 to 1%). The rearrangement links TRBV11-2 to TRBJ2-1; 9 nucleotides line up with TRBD2. Germline-derived CDR1 and CDR2 are SGHAT and FQNNGV. The CDR3 has 16 amino acids. The ends lost 5 bases at V and 6 bases at J; junction bases unmatched: 11. The DNA of the CDR3 is TGTGCCAGCAGCCCACCTTGGCGGGGGGGGGCCAATGAGCAGTTCTTC. Translating gives CASSPPWRGGANEQFF.

The chain combines TRBV6-2 or TRBV6-3 with TRBJ1-1; D unclear. The ends were cut back, 6 bases at V and 1 base at J, with 12 bases in the middle. Germline V gives CDR1 MNHEY, CDR2 SVGEGT. This CDR3 contains 14 residues. The chain's CDR3 is CASRPIQQNTEAFF. The CDR3 region has the DNA TGTGCCAGCAGACCGATCCAGCAGAACACTGAAGCTTTCTTT.